The 23 T cell receptor beta chains given below trace back to one sample, sequenced in a study of T cell responses to AZD1222 COVID-19 vaccine. Measured with immunoSEQ multiplex PCR; TCRdb has only the in-frame clones, and not every one. The sample includes fewer than 95,000 clones, 80% to 90% of them seen just once. The sample here was peripheral blood, taken on day 0 of AZD1222 vaccination. The receptors originated from an adult in good health.

This chain uses TRBV25-1 with TRBJ1-2; TRBD1 matches at 7 bases. This CDR3 spans 14 amino acids. Germline CDR1 reads MGHDK; CDR2 reads SYGVNS. V shed 3 bases and J 4 bases; nucleotides not matched to a gene: 5. The CDR3 coding sequence is TGTGCCAGCAGTGACTGGACAGGCGTCTATGGCTACACCTTC. Translation: CASSDWTGVYGYTF.

The chain couples TRBV18 to TRBJ2-5, with D perhaps TRBD1 (5 bases). The germline gives CDR1 KGHSH, CDR2 LQKENI. V was clipped by 0 bases and J by 5 bases, with 10 bases between them. This CDR3 comprises 14 residues. This CDR3 is CASSPPIRGETQYF. Written as DNA, the CDR3 is TGTGCCAGCTCACCACCGATAAGGGGCGAGACCCAGTACTTC.

The chain employs TRBV20-1 and TRBJ2-1; D gene ambiguous. The CDR3 is 12 residues long. Deletions cut 3 bases from V and 6 bases from J, with 9 bases between. In germline, CDR1 is DFQATT, CDR2 SNEGSKA (reference sequence). This chain's CDR3 is CSASDASNEQFF. In nucleotides, the CDR3 is TGCAGTGCTAGTGACGCTAGCAATGAGCAGTTCTTC.

The chain couples TRBV5-1 to TRBJ2-3; 8 bases line up with TRBD1. The CDR3 loop spans 16 amino acids. Germline CDR1 and CDR2: SGHRS and YFSETQ. V was clipped by 0 bases and J by 2 bases; unmatched bases: 5. Written as DNA, the CDR3 is TGCGCCAGCAGCTTGGGGGGGACAGGATACACAGATACGCAGTATTTT. Translated: CASSLGGTGYTDTQYF. Combining the CDR3 with reference TRBV5-1 and TRBJ2-3 gives the whole variable domain KAGVTQTPRYLIKTRGQQVTLSCSPISGHRSVSWYQQTPGQGLQFLFEYFSETQRNKGNFPGRFSGRQFSNSRSEMNVSTLELGDSALYLCASSLGGTGYTDTQYFGPGTRLTVL.

This clone was seen more than once but under ten times. This chain connects TRBV19 to TRBJ2-1; unclear D gene. Trimming removed 4 bases from V and 10 bases from J, with 8 bases in between. This CDR3 is 11 amino acids long. CDR1 and CDR2 from the germline V gene are LNHDA and SQIVND (reference sequence). DNA of the CDR3: TGTGCCAGTAGTAATAAGTTAGAGCAGTTCTTC. Its translation is CASSNKLEQFF.

V is TRBV6-1 and J is TRBJ2-5; 9 nucleotides align to TRBD2. The CDR3 runs to 15 residues. Germline-derived CDR1 and CDR2 are MNHNS and SASEGT. Trimming cost V 3 bases and J 5 bases; bases outside gene matches: 7. Here the CDR3 DNA reads TGTGCCAGCAGTGAGACGCGACTAGCGGTGGAGACCCAGTACTTC. This encodes CASSETRLAVETQYF.

The CDR3 bases are TGTGCCAGCAGCACTCAGGGGCCCTACTCTGGAAACACCATATATTTT. This gives the protein CASSTQGPYSGNTIYF. The V call is TRBV7-2, the J call TRBJ1-3; TRBD1 is a possible D gene (6 bases). With 5 bases removed from V and 0 bases from J, the gap between germline ends came to 14 bases. CDR3 length: 16 amino acids. Germline V gene data show CDR1 as SGHTA and CDR2 as FQGNSA.

The chain uses TRBV28 and TRBJ1-5; 11 bases map to TRBD1. The CDR3 is 14 residues long. V lost 11 bases to trimming and J lost 1 base; unmatched junction nucleotides: 4. Germline V gives CDR1 MDHEN, CDR2 SYDVKM. The CDR3 nucleotides read TGTGCCGTCGGACAGGGGGCCAGCAATCAGCCCCAGCATTTT. Residues: CAVGQGASNQPQHF.

For this clone: Distinct nucleotide sequences in the sample also encode this CDR3. The chain joins TRBV28 to TRBJ1-5; maybe TRBD1 (6 bases). The CDR3 is 12 residues long. Germline assignment: CDR1 MDHEN and CDR2 SYDVKM. Trimming removed 6 bases from V and 7 bases from J, with 10 bases in between. The CDR3 DNA follows: TGTGCCAGCAGAAAGGGGGACCAGCCCCAGCATTTT. Translation gives CASRKGDQPQHF.

This chain connects TRBV18 to TRBJ1-2, with TRBD1 matching over 7 bases. The V and J ends lost 3 bases and 1 base, in that order; junction bases with no gene match: 2. Germline V gene sequence: CDR1 KGHSH, CDR2 LQKENI. CDR3 length: 14 amino acids. CDR3 in amino acids: CASSPGQLNYGYTF. The CDR3 nucleotides are TGTGCCAGCTCACCGGGACAGCTTAACTATGGCTACACCTTC.

The chain links TRBV27 to TRBJ1-1, with D hard to call. Trimming stripped 2 bases from V and 4 bases from J, with 5 bases between. Germline loops: CDR1 MNHEY, CDR2 SMNVEV (reference sequence). The CDR3 length is 12 residues. The CDR3 here is CASSLTGTEAFF. In DNA form, the CDR3 reads TGTGCCAGCAGTTTAACTGGCACTGAAGCTTTCTTT.

The V call is TRBV25-1, the J call TRBJ2-2; D is uncertain. Trimming removed 2 bases at V and 7 bases at J, with 11 bases between. The germline V gene encodes CDR1 MGHDK and CDR2 SYGVNS. There are 14 residues in the CDR3. This CDR3 reads CASSEASDSGELFF. CDR3 bases: TGTGCCAGCAGTGAAGCGTCTGATAGCGGGGAGCTGTTTTTT.

The rearrangement links TRBV7-3 to TRBJ1-1, with D possibly TRBD1 on 6 matching bases. Germline V CDR1 and CDR2: SGHTA, FQGTGA. This CDR3 is built from 15 residues. Trimming pared 4 bases from V and 4 bases from J, leaving 16 bases between. CDR3 DNA: TGTGCCAGCAGCTCCGACTCAGGGGTAGGCACTGAAGCTTTCTTT. Amino acids: CASSSDSGVGTEAFF.

The chain uses TRBV6-5 and TRBJ1-5, with D tentatively TRBD1 (5 bases). The V gene's germline CDR1 is MNHEY and CDR2 SVGAGI. V was pared by 6 bases and J by 6 bases, with 12 bases between. The CDR3 has 13 amino acids. DNA for the CDR3: TGTGCCAGCAGCAATAGGGGAGGTCAGCCCCAGCATTTT. Its translation: CASSNRGGQPQHF.

The chain couples TRBV9 to TRBJ1-4; 10 positions match TRBD1. CDR1 is SGDLS, CDR2 YYNGEE, per germline. Trimming removed 4 bases from V and 4 bases from J; junction bases left unmatched: 13. This CDR3 region has 18 residues. CDR3 sequence: CASSTRGTGAFFNEKLFF. Here the CDR3 DNA reads TGTGCCAGCAGCACCCGTGGGACAGGGGCGTTCTTTAATGAAAAACTGTTTTTT. The whole variable domain, remainder taken from reference TRBV9 and TRBJ1-4, is DSGVTQTPKHLITATGQRVTLRCSPRSGDLSVYWYQQSLDQGLQFLIQYYNGEERAKGNILERFSAQQFPDLHSELNLSSLELGDSALYFCASSTRGTGAFFNEKLFFGSGTQLSVL.

CDR3 sequence: CASSLATATNQPQHF. Written as DNA, the CDR3 is TGTGCCAGCAGTTTAGCGACAGCCACAAATCAGCCCCAGCATTTT. The chain couples TRBV28 to TRBJ1-5; possibly TRBD1 for D (5 bases). Germline CDR1 MDHEN, CDR2 SYDVKM. The V and J ends lost 2 bases and 4 bases respectively, with 12 bases between them. This CDR3 is 15 amino acids long.

J is TRBJ2-3 and V is TRBV9; 12 bases map to TRBD1. Germline lookup yields CDR1 SGDLS and CDR2 YYNGEE. Trimming took 6 bases from V and 4 from J; bases not matched to a gene: 3. This CDR3 region has 14 residues. This CDR3 reads CASTGTGGSDTQYF. CDR3 in DNA: TGTGCCAGCACCGGGACAGGGGGCTCAGATACGCAGTATTTT.

The rearrangement links TRBV2 to TRBJ1-1, with D tentatively TRBD1 (5 bases). The length of the CDR3 is 11 residues. Germline lookup yields CDR1 SNHLY and CDR2 FYNNEI. V was trimmed by 4 bases and J by 10 bases, leaving 10 bases between them. Here the CDR3 reads CASSAGGLAFF. CDR3 DNA: TGTGCCAGCAGTGCTGGGGGATTAGCTTTCTTT. Complete variable domain (other parts from reference TRBV2 and TRBJ1-1): EPEVTQTPSHQVTQMGQEVILRCVPISNHLYFYWYRQILGQKVEFLVSFYNNEISEKSEIFDDQFSVERPDGSNFTLKIRSTKLEDSAMYFCASSAGGLAFFGQGTRLTVV.

This chain uses TRBV20-1 with TRBJ2-2; maybe TRBD2 (6 bases). The V gene's germline CDR1 is DFQATT and CDR2 SNEGSKA (reference sequence). Trimming removed 6 bases from V and 6 bases from J, with 8 bases in between. CDR3 size: 11 residues. In DNA form, the CDR3 reads TGCAGTGCGGAGGGGTCCGGGGAGCTGTTTTTT. This gives the protein CSAEGSGELFF.

The rearrangement joins TRBV2 to TRBJ2-7; D might be TRBD2 (5 bases). In germline, CDR1 is SNHLY, CDR2 FYNNEI. This CDR3 region has 15 residues. Trimming took off 3 bases at V and 1 base at J, with 13 bases between the two ends. This CDR3 reads CASSEGMGASYEQYF. In DNA form, the CDR3 reads TGTGCCAGCAGTGAGGGGATGGGAGCTTCCTACGAGCAGTACTTC.

The genes are TRBV2 and TRBJ1-2, with TRBD1 matching 7 bases. This CDR3 region has 15 residues. Germline CDR1 is SNHLY and CDR2 is FYNNEI. V was clipped by 9 bases and J by 6 bases; unmatched bases: 16. The CDR3 protein is CARGGGGQAPNGYTF. CDR3 DNA sequence: TGTGCCAGGGGGGGAGGGGGCCAGGCACCGAATGGCTACACCTTC.

The chain uses TRBV29-1 and TRBJ1-1, with 7 nucleotides matching TRBD1. Unmatched junction bases numbered 11, after V lost 3 bases and J lost 1 base. Germline values: CDR1 SQVTM, CDR2 ANQGSEA. The CDR3 totals 16 residues. The CDR3 protein is CSVDPDRALRNTEAFF. The DNA of the CDR3 is TGCAGCGTTGACCCCGACAGGGCCTTGAGGAACACTGAAGCTTTCTTT.

The chain uses TRBV28 and TRBJ1-6, with D unresolved. The V and J ends lost 8 bases and 7 bases respectively, with 9 bases between them. The CDR3 length is 12 residues. Germline V gives CDR1 MDHEN, CDR2 SYDVKM. CDR3 DNA sequence: TGTGCCAGCGTGGAGGGAAATTCACCCCTCCACTTT. Translated, it gives CASVEGNSPLHF.